What follows are 9 T cell receptor beta chains derived from one specimen sequenced in a study of beta chain features in type 1 diabetes. Since all of the isolated RNA was reverse transcribed, expressed TCRB transcripts were what got sequenced. Data came from immunoSEQ multiplex PCR; TCRdb stores just in-frame clones and leaves some out. The sample lists 970,000 or so clones, 15% to 20% occurring once. Material: naive CD4+ T cells from blood. The receptor source for this set is a woman between 18 and 30 years old in good health.

In DNA, the CDR3 is TGTGCCAGCAGCCCAAGGGACAGGGGGCTCTACGAGCAGTACTTC. It codes for CASSPRDRGLYEQYF. This chain connects TRBV4-2 to TRBJ2-7; 12 positions agree with TRBD1. Looked up from germline, CDR1 is LGHNA and CDR2 is YNFKEQ. V was pared by 4 bases and J by 3 bases, with 4 bases of the junction left unmatched. The CDR3 sequence is 15 residues long.

CDR3 sequence (DNA): TGTGCCACCAGCAGAGATCAAGGATATACGCAGTATTTT. Translation: CATSRDQGYTQYF. The chain is built from TRBV15 and TRBJ2-3, with D unresolved. Germline V gene sequence: CDR1 LNHNV, CDR2 YYDKDF (reference sequence). Trimming removed 0 bases from V and 7 bases from J, with 8 bases in between. The CDR3 length is 13 residues. The full variable domain, its missing parts supplied by reference TRBV15 and TRBJ2-3, is DAMVIQNPRYQVTQFGKPVTLSCSQTLNHNVMYWYQQKSSQAPKLLFHYYDKDFNNEADTPDNFQSRRPNTSFCFLDIRSPGLGDTAMYLCATSRDQGYTQYFGPGTRLTVL.

This chain links TRBV5-1 with TRBJ1-2; D perhaps matches TRBD1 (5 bases). From germline, CDR1 is SGHRS and CDR2 YFSETQ. V was cut by 6 bases and J by 8 bases, with 17 bases left in between. This CDR3 has 13 residues. CDR3 sequence (DNA): TGCGCCAGCAACCGCGACGGGGCACTGGGCTACACCTTC. This codes for CASNRDGALGYTF.

V usage is TRBV11-2 and J usage is TRBJ1-2; D gene uncertain. This CDR3 is 13 amino acids long. Germline V gene lookup returns CDR1 SGHAT and CDR2 FQNNGV. The V and J ends lost 6 bases and 2 bases respectively, with 10 bases between them. The CDR3 nucleotides are TGTGCCAGCAGTTTCGACATAAACTATGGCTACACCTTC. Protein sequence: CASSFDINYGYTF.

This clone was detected a few times. The chain couples TRBV28 to TRBJ1-2; 8 bases agree with TRBD1. The junction had 5 bases not matched to a gene; V was cut back by 3 bases and J by 8 bases. This CDR3 comprises 13 residues. Germline CDR1 is MDHEN and CDR2 is SYDVKM. In nucleotides, the CDR3 is TGTGCCAGCAGTTTTGGGCAGGGGGCGGGCTACACCTTC. Translation: CASSFGQGAGYTF.

V and J are TRBV5-1 and TRBJ2-1; D is possibly TRBD1 (5 bases). This CDR3 has 14 residues. The V gene lost 2 bases and the J gene lost 7 bases, with 13 bases spanning the gap. The germline gives CDR1 SGHRS, CDR2 YFSETQ. CDR3 loop: CASSLYKGQNEQFF. CDR3 sequence (DNA): TGCGCCAGCAGCTTATATAAGGGGCAAAATGAGCAGTTCTTC. Full variable domain (rest looked up from reference TRBV5-1 and TRBJ2-1): KAGVTQTPRYLIKTRGQQVTLSCSPISGHRSVSWYQQTPGQGLQFLFEYFSETQRNKGNFPGRFSGRQFSNSRSEMNVSTLELGDSALYLCASSLYKGQNEQFFGPGTRLTVL.

The V gene is TRBV21-1, the J gene TRBJ2-5; the listed D gene, TRBD1, was not tested against the DNA. TRBV21-1 is listed as a pseudogene. There are 16 residues in the CDR3. The CDR3: CASSPGDRGGEETQYF. The CDR3 DNA sequence: TGTGCCAGCAGCCCAGGGGACAGGGGAGGGGAAGAGACCCAGTACTTC.

The V and J genes are TRBV5-1 and TRBJ2-2, with 9 bases that match TRBD2. The CDR3 runs to 16 residues. The V gene's germline CDR1 is SGHRS and CDR2 YFSETQ. V lost 1 base, J lost 5 bases, and 6 bases stayed unmatched. This CDR3 reads CASSLPAGGRTGELFF. CDR3 nucleotides: TGCGCCAGCAGCTTGCCAGCGGGAGGACGAACCGGGGAGCTGTTTTTT.

The chain joins TRBV5-1 to TRBJ2-2, with a weak D call TRBD1 (6 bases). Trimming took 1 base from V and 6 from J, leaving 10 bases between them. Germline CDR1 and CDR2: SGHRS and YFSETQ. The CDR3 consists of 14 residues. CDR3 coding DNA: TGCGCCAGCAGCTTGACAGGGTGGTCCGGGGAGCTGTTTTTT. It specifies CASSLTGWSGELFF. The variable domain in full, completed from reference TRBV5-1 and TRBJ2-2, reads KAGVTQTPRYLIKTRGQQVTLSCSPISGHRSVSWYQQTPGQGLQFLFEYFSETQRNKGNFPGRFSGRQFSNSRSEMNVSTLELGDSALYLCASSLTGWSGELFFGEGSRLTVL.